The sample holds one count of the clone carrying this T cell receptor (beta chain). The V gene lost 4 bases and the J gene lost 3 bases, with 17 bases spanning the gap. Germline CDR1 reads SGHRS; CDR2 reads YFSETQ. The CDR3 consists of 15 residues. These data belong to a study of CD8+ T cells in alopecia areata. RNA, once extracted, was reverse transcribed into cDNA for use as the sequencing template. Generated by immunoSEQ multiplex PCR, the TCRdb table keeps only in-frame clones and is missing some. The sample carries about 120,000 clones, roughly 66% recorded once. This clonotype was obtained from a human donor in good health. The gene calls are TRBV5-1 and TRBJ2-7; D not certain. What was sequenced was CD4+ T cells sorted from blood. The CDR3 here is CASSPDAAKGYEQYF. DNA for the CDR3: TGCGCCAGCAGCCCGGACGCCGCGAAAGGCTACGAGCAGTACTTC.